A selection of T cell receptor beta chains follows, all from one sample in a study of blood T cell repertoires in COVID-19. Profiling relied on immunoSEQ multiplex PCR, and the TCRdb table lists in-frame clones only, not all of them. The sample records around 320,000 clones, around 92% being singletons. The sample consisted of peripheral blood. These receptors came from a woman aged 25 to 39 with COVID-19, enrolled during active disease. Both conserved end residues are part of each CDR3. The order of the fields is D gene, CDR3 length, clone size, V gene, J gene, CDR3 DNA, CDR3 protein. A D gene is named only where the DNA matches it firmly. The size entry is marked missing in some rows and otherwise reads once, few, many or a size class.

D: .
length: 14
size: few
V: TRBV5-6
J: TRBJ1-1
DNA: TGTGCCAGCAGCTTGGGAGCGGTGGGCACTGAAGCTTTCTTT
CDR3: CASSLGAVGTEAFF

D: TRBD1
length: 15
size: .
V: TRBV11-3
J: TRBJ2-1
DNA: TGTGCTATCAAGCAGGGACAGGGGTTTAGCAATGAGCAGTTCTTC
CDR3: CAIKQGQGFSNEQFF

D: .
length: 13
size: .
V: TRBV28
J: TRBJ1-2
DNA: TGTGCCAGCAGTTTATGGTTAAGGGAGGGCTACACCTTC
CDR3: CASSLWLREGYTF

D: .
length: 13
size: .
V: TRBV5-1
J: TRBJ1-6
DNA: TGCGCCAGCAGCCCGGTATTGCAATCACCCCTCCACTTT
CDR3: CASSPVLQSPLHF

D: TRBD1
length: 15
size: .
V: TRBV5-1
J: TRBJ2-7
DNA: TGCGCCAGCAGTAAGGGGCAGGGGGCCCCCTACGAGCAGTACTTC
CDR3: CASSKGQGAPYEQYF

D: .
length: 16
size: once
V: TRBV11-2
J: TRBJ2-2
DNA: TGTGCCAGCAGTCAAGATTTCCGCGGGGCCACCGGGGAGCTGTTTTTT
CDR3: CASSQDFRGATGELFF

D: TRBD1
length: 15
size: .
V: TRBV5-1
J: TRBJ2-7
DNA: TGCGCCAGCAGCTTAGAGACAGGGCCCACCTACGAGCAGTACTTC
CDR3: CASSLETGPTYEQYF

D: TRBD1
length: 13
size: .
V: TRBV6-5
J: TRBJ1-6
DNA: TGTGCCAGCTGGGACAGGGGGGGTTCACCCCTCCACTTT
CDR3: CASWDRGGSPLHF

D: .
length: 12
size: .
V: TRBV12-3/TRBV12-4
J: TRBJ1-5
DNA: TGTGCCAGCAGACCAGGTTCGCAGCCCCAGCATTTT
CDR3: CASRPGSQPQHF

D: TRBD1
length: 16
size: .
V: TRBV7-6
J: TRBJ2-7
DNA: TGTGCCAGCAGCTTAGAAACCGGGACAGGGGGCGGCGAGCAGTACTTC
CDR3: CASSLETGTGGGEQYF

D: TRBD1
length: 14
size: .
V: TRBV3-1/TRBV3-2
J: TRBJ1-5
DNA: TGTGCCAGCAGCTCGGACAGGGGGCCTCAGCCCCAGCATTTT
CDR3: CASSSDRGPQPQHF

D: TRBD1
length: 14
size: .
V: TRBV4-1
J: TRBJ1-1
DNA: TGCGCCAGCAGGGAGACAGGGACGAACACTGAAGCTTTCTTT
CDR3: CASRETGTNTEAFF

D: TRBD1
length: 14
size: once
V: TRBV2
J: TRBJ1-2
DNA: TGTGCCAGCAGTGAGGACAGGGGAAAGGGTGGCTACACCTTC
CDR3: CASSEDRGKGGYTF

D: TRBD2
length: 15
size: once
V: TRBV7-6
J: TRBJ2-5
DNA: TGTGCCAGCAGCGCAGGACTAGCGGGGGTGGAGACCCAGTACTTC
CDR3: CASSAGLAGVETQYF

D: TRBD1
length: 16
size: .
V: TRBV19
J: TRBJ1-1
DNA: TGTGCCAGTAGTATTTGGGGACGGTCTCAGGGGGCTGAAGCTTTCTTT
CDR3: CASSIWGRSQGAEAFF

D: .
length: 16
size: .
V: TRBV4-1
J: TRBJ1-5
DNA: TGCGCCAGCAGCCAAGATGGGTTCGGGGGGACCCAGCCCCAGCATTTT
CDR3: CASSQDGFGGTQPQHF

D: TRBD1
length: 17
size: .
V: TRBV4-1
J: TRBJ2-2
DNA: TGCGCCAGCAGACTAAACGCCGGGACAGGGTTCACCGGGGAGCTGTTTTTT
CDR3: CASRLNAGTGFTGELFF

D: TRBD2
length: 16
size: .
V: TRBV7-9
J: TRBJ2-2
DNA: TGTGCCAGCAGCTCCCAGCGGGGGTTGTACACCGGGGAGCTGTTTTTT
CDR3: CASSSQRGLYTGELFF

D: .
length: 14
size: .
V: TRBV19
J: TRBJ1-1
DNA: TGTGCCAGTACCCGCGGGTTCCCGAACACTGAAGCTTTCTTT
CDR3: CASTRGFPNTEAFF

D: TRBD1
length: 19
size: once
V: TRBV7-2
J: TRBJ1-6
DNA: TGTGCCAGCAGCCAACTCTACTTTGACAGGGGCTCCTATAATTCACCCCTCCACTTT
CDR3: CASSQLYFDRGSYNSPLHF

D: TRBD2
length: 13
size: .
V: TRBV2
J: TRBJ2-1
DNA: TGTGCCACCTCCGAGGAGCTAGCGGGGGTGCAGTTCTTC
CDR3: CATSEELAGVQFF

D: TRBD2
length: 18
size: .
V: TRBV5-4
J: TRBJ2-1
DNA: TGTGCCAGCGGATCCGGGACTAGCGGGGGGGCGATCTACAATGAGCAGTTCTTC
CDR3: CASGSGTSGGAIYNEQFF

D: TRBD2
length: 16
size: few
V: TRBV6-4
J: TRBJ2-3
DNA: TGTGCCAGCAGTGACTCGACTAGCGGGGGGGCCAATACGCAGTATTTT
CDR3: CASSDSTSGGANTQYF

D: TRBD1
length: 16
size: .
V: TRBV18
J: TRBJ2-7
DNA: TGTGCCAGCTCACCTCCCGGGACAGGGGGCGCGGACGAGCAGTACTTC
CDR3: CASSPPGTGGADEQYF

D: .
length: 13
size: .
V: TRBV5-1
J: TRBJ1-2
DNA: TGCGCCAGCAGCTTTGCGGGTTACTATGGCTACACCTTC
CDR3: CASSFAGYYGYTF